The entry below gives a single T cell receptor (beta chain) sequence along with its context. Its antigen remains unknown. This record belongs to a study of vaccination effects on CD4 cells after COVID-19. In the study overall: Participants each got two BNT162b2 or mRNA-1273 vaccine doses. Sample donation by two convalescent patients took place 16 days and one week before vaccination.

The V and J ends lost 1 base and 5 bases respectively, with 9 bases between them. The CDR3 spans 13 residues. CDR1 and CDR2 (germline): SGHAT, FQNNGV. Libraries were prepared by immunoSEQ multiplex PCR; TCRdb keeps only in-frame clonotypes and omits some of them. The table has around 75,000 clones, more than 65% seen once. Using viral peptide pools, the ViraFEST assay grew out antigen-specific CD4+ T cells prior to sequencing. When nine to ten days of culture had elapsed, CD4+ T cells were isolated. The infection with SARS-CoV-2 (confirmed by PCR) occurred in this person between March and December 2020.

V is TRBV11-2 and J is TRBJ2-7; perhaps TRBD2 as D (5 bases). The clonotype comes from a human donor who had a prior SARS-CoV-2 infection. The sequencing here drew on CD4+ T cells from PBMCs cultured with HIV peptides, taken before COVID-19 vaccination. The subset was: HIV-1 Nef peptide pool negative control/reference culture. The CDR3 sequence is CASSLALENEQYF. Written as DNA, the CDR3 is TGTGCCAGCAGCTTAGCACTAGAAAACGAGCAGTACTTC.